This T cell receptor beta chain was profiled in a study of OX40 agonist ivuxolimab in advanced cancers. Looking at the study overall: An agonistic human IgG2 monoclonal antibody against OX40 (CD134) was given. In this trial design, patients received ivuxolimab intravenously at 0.01 to 10 mg/kg every 2 weeks. Participants could have had prior anti-PD-1, anti-PD-L1 or anti-CTLA-4 therapy, and around 40% had some. General study points: The 0.1-3.0 mg/kg partial responders had among the lowest clonal expansion.

A note on this clone: Its antigen is still unknown.

The CDR3 contains 16 residues. Germline assignment: CDR1 MNHEY and CDR2 SMNVEV (reference sequence). V was clipped by 5 bases and J by 0 bases, with 13 bases between them. Repertoires were generated with immunoSEQ multiplex PCR, while TCRdb's copy carries only in-frame clones and drops some. In the table there are 34,000 or so clones, 75% to 85% of which are singletons. Sequenced here: CD4+ or CD8+ T cells sorted from blood, sampled in a trial of the OX40 agonist ivuxolimab. The J gene is TRBJ2-2, the V gene TRBV27; no clear D gene. The receptor comes from an adult with an advanced solid tumor such as melanoma, head and neck, liver or kidney cancer. CDR3 bases: TGTGCCAGCAGTATCTCAACCGATGCGAACACCGGGGAGCTGTTTTTT. It codes for CASSISTDANTGELFF.